The clone carrying this T cell receptor (beta chain) has a count of ten or more. The antigen is not known. According to the study, TCR beta libraries were built with iRepertoire HTBI primers and CDR3-region Arm-PCR. A single record per CDR3 protein comes from TCRdb applying MiXCR to the multiplex PCR reads. The top ten clones hold roughly 27% of a sample with hundreds of thousands of distinct CDR3 sequences, approximately 16% of them seen once. This entry is derived from a study of regulatory T cells in long-lasting Graves disease. Trimming removed 3 bases from V and 3 bases from J; junction bases left unmatched: 10. Germline CDR1 reads DFQATT; CDR2 reads SNEGSKA (reference sequence). CDR3 length: 16 amino acids. Study-wide results and limits: Researchers examined only peripheral blood and not thyroid tissue.

Time point denoted: newly diagnosed GD, antithyroid drugs for less than 3 months. Making the TCR library involved RNA that had been extracted from PBMCs. Patients all came to the study from an endocrinology department in Xi'an, China. The same specimen was also included in a second study, on T cells in Graves' hyperthyroidism and ophthalmopathy. Per that study: Graves' hyperthyroidism showing no ophthalmopathy progression within 18 months was considered stable.

The rearrangement joins TRBV20-1 to TRBJ2-7, with 11 positions matching TRBD2. The TCR originated in a man aged 35 to 55 with Graves disease. Source: peripheral blood mononuclear cells (PBMCs), taken at new diagnosis, from a patient treated with antithyroid drugs. In DNA, the CDR3 is TGCAGTGCTAGTGGGCGGTCTACTAGCGGGGGCTACGAGCAGTACTTC. This translates into CSASGRSTSGGYEQYF.